Reported below is one TCR beta chain. The germline V gene has CDR1 LNHNV and CDR2 YYDKDF (reference sequence). With 4 bases clipped from V and 4 bases from J, the junction kept 3 bases outside the gene matches. CDR3 length: 13 amino acids. The data belong to a study of shared clonotypes between healthy human individuals. The overall study: The people who gave samples were a couple of women and a few men aged 18 to 49.

Within Nashville, Tennessee resided all donors, each a Caucasian adult. Each sorted subset replicate got 200 ng genomic DNA, tens of thousands of genomes. Data came from immunoSEQ multiplex PCR; TCRdb stores just in-frame clones and leaves some out. The sample lists some 2,500,000 clones; over 85% were seen once. The chain joins TRBV15 to TRBJ1-2; 7 positions match TRBD1. Specimen: naive CD4+ T cells from PBMCs. The subset: CD45RA+ positively selected. This TCR was sampled from a man aged 18 to 30 in good health. Some clones in this sample may be carry-over from other donors' samples. The DNA for the CDR3 is TGTGCCACCAGCATGGACAGGACCTATGGCTACACCTTC. Translating gives CATSMDRTYGYTF.